Each of the 13 T cell receptor beta chains below was sequenced from the same sample in a study of OX40 agonist ivuxolimab in advanced cancers. Sequenced by immunoSEQ multiplex PCR; TCRdb stores in-frame clones only, minus some. The sample includes about 96,000 clones, more than 80% of them seen just once. Here the sequenced sample was CD4+ or CD8+ T cells sorted from blood, taken in a trial of the OX40 agonist ivuxolimab. All receptors come from an adult with an advanced solid tumor such as melanoma, head and neck, liver or kidney cancer.

J is TRBJ2-7 and V is TRBV4-1; the D call may be TRBD1 or TRBD2 (5 bases each). This CDR3 has 16 amino acids. The V end was cut by 0 bases, the J end by 2 bases, with 14 bases between. CDR1 is MGHRA, CDR2 YSYEKL, per germline. The CDR3, as DNA: TGCGCCAGCAGCCAAGATTCAGGGATCGGGACCTACGAGCAGTACTTC. Translation: CASSQDSGIGTYEQYF.

V and J are TRBV5-6 and TRBJ1-6; D possibly corresponds to TRBD1 (5 bases). The CDR3 has 14 residues. The V gene's germline CDR1 is SGHDT and CDR2 YYEEEE. V shed 1 base and J shed 7 bases, with 9 bases lying between them. This CDR3 reads CASSLQGSNSPLHF. The CDR3 DNA reads as TGTGCCAGCAGCTTGCAGGGTAGCAATTCACCCCTCCACTTT.

This clone was seen a single time. The gene calls are TRBV7-2 and TRBJ2-1, with TRBD1 as a possible D gene (5 bases). Germline CDR1 reads SGHTA; CDR2 reads FQGNSA. The V end was cut by 1 base, the J end by 9 bases, with 16 bases between. This CDR3 is built from 15 residues. In DNA, the CDR3 is TGTGCCAGCAGCTTAGATTCCCGTTGGGGCGGTGAGCAGTTCTTC. Translating gives CASSLDSRWGGEQFF.

The chain carries TRBV5-6 and TRBJ1-2; a possible D gene is TRBD1 (5 bases). Germline CDR1 is SGHDT and CDR2 is YYEEEE. Between the trimmed V and J ends, which lost 0 bases and 5 bases, there was a span of 20 bases. This CDR3 has 17 residues. CDR3 protein: CASSLDGRVGISYGYTF. The CDR3 DNA is TGTGCCAGCAGCTTGGACGGCAGGGTTGGAATTAGTTATGGCTACACCTTC.

The rearrangement uses TRBV7-9 and TRBJ2-4; TRBD1 might be the D (5 bases). The germline gives CDR1 SEHNR, CDR2 FQNEAQ (reference sequence). This CDR3 is built from 11 residues. V lost 5 bases, J lost 10 bases, and 9 bases lay in between. The CDR3 loop reads CASSTGRIQYF. The DNA of the CDR3 is TGTGCCAGCAGCACAGGACGGATTCAGTACTTC. The entire variable domain, with the rest obtained from reference TRBV7-9 and TRBJ2-4, is as follows: DTGVSQNPRHKITKRGQNVTFRCDPISEHNRLYWYRQTLGQGPEFLTYFQNEAQLEKSRLLSDRFSAERPKGSFSTLEIQRTEQGDSAMYLCASSTGRIQYFGAGTRLSVL.

The chain has TRBV5-4 and TRBJ2-1, with a possible D match to TRBD2 (5 bases). V shed 4 bases and J shed 6 bases, with 17 bases lying between them. CDR1 is SGHNT and CDR2 is YYREEE in the germline V gene (reference sequence). The CDR3 consists of 15 residues. CDR3: CASSPPGWQANEQFF. DNA for the CDR3: TGTGCCAGCAGCCCCCCGGGGTGGCAGGCCAATGAGCAGTTCTTC.

The gene calls are TRBV19 and TRBJ2-7; 8 nucleotides align to TRBD2. Germline loops: CDR1 LNHDA, CDR2 SQIVND (reference sequence). The CDR3 loop spans 17 amino acids. V trimming: 3 bases; J trimming: 1 base; junction bases outside the gene matches: 11. CDR3 in amino acids: CASSIQSGGAASYEQYF. The CDR3 DNA reads as TGTGCCAGTAGTATTCAATCCGGGGGGGCCGCGTCCTACGAGCAGTACTTC.

This clone was seen just once. The chain employs TRBV19 and TRBJ2-5; D tentatively fits TRBD1 or TRBD2 (7 bases each). The last part of the DNA fits TRBJ2-7 better; the J call may be wrong. The CDR3 length is 14 residues. In germline, CDR1 is LNHDA, CDR2 SQIVND (reference sequence). In DNA form, the CDR3 reads TGTGCCAGTAGTGCCAGGGGGGGGCCCTACGAGCAGTACTTC. This sequence encodes CASSARGGPYEQYF.

The genes are TRBV7-8 and TRBJ1-1; 8 positions agree with TRBD1. CDR3 length equals 15 residues. The germline V gene encodes CDR1 SGHVS and CDR2 FQNEAQ. V gave up 1 base and J gave up 6 bases; unmatched junction bases: 7. CDR3 nucleotides: TGTGCCAGCAGCTTAGTTGACAGGGGAAGGGCTGAAGCTTTCTTT. Its protein product is CASSLVDRGRAEAFF.

In this sample, this clone turned up a few times. V is TRBV6-1 and J is TRBJ2-1; D may be TRBD2 (5 bases). Trimming left V 6 bases short and J 7 bases short, with 13 bases between. The V gene's germline CDR1 is MNHNS and CDR2 SASEGT. The CDR3 runs to 13 residues. The DNA for the CDR3 is TGTGCCAGCAGCTTGGACTGGAAAAATGAGCAGTTCTTC. Protein sequence: CASSLDWKNEQFF.

CDR3 in DNA: TGTGCCAGCAGTTCGACAGGACAAACCTACGAGCAGTACTTC. As protein: CASSSTGQTYEQYF. The chain couples TRBV7-8 to TRBJ2-5, with a weak D call TRBD1 (6 bases). Gene TRBJ2-7 matches the end of the DNA better, so the J call may be wrong. The germline CDR1 and CDR2 sequences are SGHVS and FQNEAQ. The CDR3 consists of 14 residues.

This clone turned up a few times. This chain links TRBV27 with TRBJ1-3; no clear D. Germline CDR1 reads MNHEY; CDR2 reads SMNVEV (reference sequence). V lost 4 bases and J lost 0, with 7 bases in between. The CDR3 consists of 14 residues. The CDR3 is CASSSGSSGNTIYF. In nucleotides, the CDR3 is TGTGCCAGCAGTTCCGGGAGCTCTGGAAACACCATATATTTT.

The V and J genes are TRBV4-3 and TRBJ1-2; TRBD1 might be the D (6 bases). Trimming left V 0 bases short and J 6 bases short, with 11 bases between. Germline assignment: CDR1 LGHNA and CDR2 YSLEER. This CDR3 has 14 amino acids. CDR3 sequence: CASSQEYREDGYTF. DNA of the CDR3: TGCGCCAGCAGCCAAGAATACAGGGAAGATGGCTACACCTTC.